The 17 T cell receptor beta chains below all came from one sample that was sequenced in a study of blood T cell repertoires in COVID-19. Clones were read by immunoSEQ multiplex PCR, and TCRdb kept only the in-frame ones, dropping some. The table shows about 190,000 clones, with more than 85% occurring only once. The sequenced material came from PBMCs or T cells enriched from blood (not recorded which). The receptors derive from a woman aged 35 to 49 in a cohort exposed to, infected with or recovered from COVID-19 (not recorded which).

V gene TRBV5-1 combines with J gene TRBJ2-3; possibly TRBD2 for D (5 bases). The CDR3 totals 12 residues. Trimming took 0 bases from V and 8 from J, leaving 7 bases between them. Germline CDR1 is SGHRS and CDR2 is YFSETQ. The CDR3 nucleotides read TGCGCCAGCAGCTTGGTTGCGGGTACGCAGTATTTT. It specifies CASSLVAGTQYF.

This sequence joins TRBV24-1 and TRBJ1-1; D is possibly TRBD1 (5 bases). V was trimmed by 1 base and J by 9 bases, leaving 11 bases between them. Germline-derived CDR1 and CDR2 are KGHDR and SFDVKD. The CDR3 is 13 amino acids. The DNA for the CDR3 is TGTGCCACCAGTGATTTCCGCAGGGCGAAAGCTTTCTTT. Translating it yields CATSDFRRAKAFF.

This chain uses TRBV28 with TRBJ1-2, with 7 bases fitting TRBD1. CDR1 is MDHEN, CDR2 SYDVKM, per germline. V lost 4 bases to trimming and J lost 3 bases; unmatched junction nucleotides: 8. The CDR3 sequence is 15 residues long. CDR3: CASSSTQGGHYGYTF. The CDR3 DNA reads TGTGCCAGCAGTTCCACCCAGGGGGGCCACTATGGCTACACCTTC.

This chain uses TRBV2 with TRBJ1-2; D is perhaps TRBD1 (5 bases). V was cut by 7 bases and J by 6 bases, with 15 bases left in between. This CDR3 is 13 amino acids long. CDR1 SNHLY and CDR2 FYNNEI come from the germline V gene. The CDR3 sequence: CASKQRREDGYTF. The CDR3 DNA sequence: TGTGCCAGCAAGCAGCGCAGGGAGGATGGCTACACCTTC.

The chain couples TRBV28 to TRBJ2-7, with 8 bases aligning to TRBD1. Germline V gene data show CDR1 as MDHEN and CDR2 as SYDVKM. V shed 6 bases, J shed 6 bases, and the junction held 10 bases outside the gene matches. The length of the CDR3 is 14 residues. In nucleotides, the CDR3 is TGTGCCAGCAGACTATCAGGGGGCCGGGGCGAGCAGTACTTC. Translated: CASRLSGGRGEQYF.

The V gene is TRBV7-6, the J gene TRBJ2-1, with 7 bases matching TRBD2. Germline CDR1 and CDR2: SGHVS and FNYEAQ. J was trimmed by 10 bases and V by 0 bases; bases with no gene match: 0. This CDR3 comprises 12 residues. The CDR3, as DNA: TGTGCCAGCAGCTTAGCGGGGGGGGAGCAGTTCTTC. Residues: CASSLAGGEQFF.

This clone was picked up a small number of times. V is TRBV7-9 and J is TRBJ2-7, with TRBD2 matching 8 bases. The germline V gene has CDR1 SEHNR and CDR2 FQNEAQ (reference sequence). V shed 4 bases, J shed 7 bases, and the junction held 6 bases outside the gene matches. There are 13 residues in the CDR3. The CDR3 loop is CASSSGLVQEQYF. CDR3 bases: TGTGCCAGCAGCTCGGGACTAGTGCAGGAGCAGTACTTC.

The gene calls are TRBV30 and TRBJ1-6, with 9 bases aligning to TRBD1. The junction had 11 bases not matched to a gene; V was cut back by 2 bases and J by 3 bases. This CDR3 spans 18 amino acids. Germline V lookup: CDR1 GTSNPN, CDR2 SVGIG (reference sequence). The CDR3 is CAWSTTGGLGYYNSPLHF. CDR3 DNA sequence: TGTGCCTGGAGTACTACAGGGGGCCTTGGATACTATAATTCACCCCTCCACTTT.

The rearrangement uses TRBV29-1 and TRBJ1-1; D not resolved. Germline V gene lookup returns CDR1 SQVTM and CDR2 ANQGSEA. The ends were cut back, 4 bases at V and 5 bases at J, with 5 bases in the middle. The CDR3 totals 10 residues. The chain's CDR3 is CSVGRTEAFF. CDR3 nucleotides: TGCAGCGTTGGCCGGACTGAAGCTTTCTTT.

J is TRBJ2-1 and V is TRBV4-2, with TRBD2 matching 8 bases. With V trimmed by 1 base and J by 7 bases, 6 bases remained unmatched. In germline, CDR1 is LGHNA, CDR2 YNFKEQ. CDR3 length: 15 residues. The CDR3 bases are TGTGCCAGCAGCCAAGCCGGGACTAGGAATAATGAGCAGTTCTTC. Protein: CASSQAGTRNNEQFF.

The CDR3: CASSFGTKIYNEQFF. The CDR3 region has the DNA TGTGCCAGCAGCTTCGGGACAAAGATCTACAATGAGCAGTTCTTC. The chain uses TRBV7-8 and TRBJ2-1, with D maybe TRBD1 (6 bases). This CDR3 is 15 amino acids long. Germline lookup yields CDR1 SGHVS and CDR2 FQNEAQ. V was shortened by 3 bases and J by 3 bases, with 12 bases between the two germline ends.

The genes are TRBV28 and TRBJ1-5; tentative D call: TRBD1 (5 bases). V shed 0 bases and J shed 1 base, with 7 bases lying between them. Germline assignment: CDR1 MDHEN and CDR2 SYDVKM. The CDR3 spans 15 residues. CDR3 loop: CASSLWAGSNQPQHF. In DNA, the CDR3 is TGTGCCAGCAGTTTATGGGCAGGGAGCAATCAGCCCCAGCATTTT.

The J gene is TRBJ2-5, the V gene TRBV7-8; tentatively, D is TRBD1 (5 bases). This CDR3 has 14 residues. Trimming stripped 3 bases from V and 5 bases from J, with 13 bases between. CDR1 SGHVS and CDR2 FQNEAQ come from the germline V gene. CDR3 protein: CASSFVRAVETQYF. CDR3 bases: TGTGCCAGCAGCTTTGTCAGGGCAGTGGAGACCCAGTACTTC.

This clone was picked up one time. The chain has TRBV2 and TRBJ2-2, with D possibly TRBD1 on 5 matching bases. Trimming removed 8 bases at V and 4 bases at J, with 17 bases between. Germline V lookup: CDR1 SNHLY, CDR2 FYNNEI. This CDR3 is 15 amino acids long. DNA for the CDR3: TGTGCCAGCCAGGACACCCTGGGCGGCACCGGGGAGCTGTTTTTT. It encodes CASQDTLGGTGELFF.

The genes are TRBV5-1 and TRBJ2-7, with 9 bases aligning to TRBD2. The CDR3 has 15 residues. V dropped 2 bases and J dropped 7; count of bases not matched to a gene: 10. Germline V gene data show CDR1 as SGHRS and CDR2 as YFSETQ. The CDR3 region has the DNA TGCGCCAGCAGCTTCCCAGCGGGAGGCGGCTGGGAGCAGTACTTC. As protein: CASSFPAGGGWEQYF.

The chain joins TRBV7-8 to TRBJ2-5, with 8 bases fitting TRBD2. There are 16 residues in the CDR3. Germline V gene data show CDR1 as SGHVS and CDR2 as FQNEAQ. Unmatched junction bases numbered 13, after V lost 5 bases and J lost 5 bases. The CDR3 protein is CASSQKASGSGETQYF. The CDR3 DNA reads as TGTGCCAGCAGCCAAAAAGCTAGCGGGTCGGGGGAGACCCAGTACTTC.

This clone was observed a single time. This sequence joins TRBV5-1 and TRBJ2-2; TRBD2 matches 12 bases. CDR3 length: 17 residues. Germline lookup yields CDR1 SGHRS and CDR2 YFSETQ. Trimming cost V 4 bases and J 4 bases; bases outside gene matches: 8. The CDR3 nucleotides read TGCGCCAGCAGCCCCGGTCTAGCGGGGGGGCCCACCGGGGAGCTGTTTTTT. Protein sequence: CASSPGLAGGPTGELFF.